This entry lists 24 T cell receptor beta chains sequenced from one sample in a study of blood T cells in healthy people across ages. The second PCR ran about 6 to 11 cycles with a sample-barcoded 5' primer and J-beta primers. TCRdb itself ran the 5' RACE reads through MiXCR, one entry per CDR3 protein. The top ten hold 15% to 20% of the sample, which has about 800,000 distinct CDR3 sequences, 35% to 60% seen once. The sample consisted of blood. The receptors here all came from a man aged 80 or over in good health.

CDR3: CASSDGTAAKAFF. CDR3 coding DNA: TGTGCCAGCAGCGATGGGACGGCTGCCAAAGCTTTCTTT. V is TRBV7-3 and J is TRBJ1-1, with D maybe TRBD1 (5 bases). The ends were cut back, 5 bases at V and 9 bases at J, with 16 bases in the middle. The V gene's germline CDR1 is SGHTA and CDR2 FQGTGA. This CDR3 region has 13 residues.

The V gene is TRBV5-1, the J gene TRBJ2-1; the match to TRBD1 covers 7 bases. Per the germline V gene, CDR1 is SGHRS and CDR2 is YFSETQ. This CDR3 contains 16 residues. V trimming: 4 bases; J trimming: 6 bases; junction bases outside the gene matches: 13. The CDR3 nucleotides are TGCGCCAGCAGCCGGAAAGGAACGACAGGGAGCAATGAGCAGTTCTTC. Translated: CASSRKGTTGSNEQFF.

This clonotype has a count of ten or more. This chain connects TRBV7-2 to TRBJ1-2, with TRBD1 matching over 9 bases. V dropped 4 bases and J dropped 8; count of bases not matched to a gene: 5. The CDR3 totals 13 residues. Germline CDR1 SGHTA, CDR2 FQGNSA. The CDR3 sequence is CASSSQGQGGYTF. The CDR3 DNA reads as TGTGCCAGCAGCTCCCAGGGACAGGGAGGCTACACCTTC. The whole variable domain, filled in from reference TRBV7-2 and TRBJ1-2, reads GAGVSQSPSNKVTEKGKDVELRCDPISGHTALYWYRQSLGQGLEFLIYFQGNSAPDKSGLPSDRFSAERTGGSVSTLTIQRTQQEDSAVYLCASSSQGQGGYTFGSGTRLTVV.

As regards this clonotype: An end of the junction differs from the germline gene, which may be a read error. J is TRBJ2-3 and V is TRBV4-3; TRBD2 matches 8 bases. CDR1 and CDR2 from the germline V gene are LGHNA and YSLEER. The CDR3 totals 16 residues. This CDR3 reads CASSQDWRTSTDAQYF. The CDR3 bases are TGCGCCAGCAGCCAAGATTGGAGGACTAGCACAGATGCGCAGTATTTT.

The rearrangement joins TRBV15 to TRBJ1-5; TRBD1 agrees at 8 bases. J lost 3 bases, V lost 7 bases, and 11 bases had no gene match. The germline gives CDR1 LNHNV, CDR2 YYDKDF (reference sequence). The CDR3 is made up of 16 amino acids. The DNA for the CDR3 is TGTGCCACCAAGCGGGGAGACAGGGGCTTCAATCAGCCCCAGCATTTT. Protein: CATKRGDRGFNQPQHF.

V and J are TRBV5-1 and TRBJ2-1; 11 nucleotides align to TRBD1. The CDR3 sequence is 14 residues long. Unmatched junction bases numbered 5, after V lost 3 bases and J lost 9 bases. The V gene's germline CDR1 is SGHRS and CDR2 YFSETQ. CDR3 in amino acids: CASSSDRGRSEQFF. CDR3 sequence (DNA): TGCGCCAGCAGCTCGGACAGGGGGCGTAGTGAGCAGTTCTTC.

As to this clonotype: A much more abundant neighbour one base away suggests this may be a read error. The J gene is TRBJ2-1, the V gene TRBV20-1; D gene uncertain. The CDR3 has 11 amino acids. Trimming took 5 bases from V and 7 from J, leaving 9 bases between them. From germline, CDR1 is DFQATT and CDR2 SNEGSKA (reference sequence). The CDR3 here is CSAPLVNEQFF. In DNA, the CDR3 is TGCAGTGCTCCTCTAGTTAATGAGCAGTTCTTC.

This clonotype showed up many times. This chain joins TRBV9 and TRBJ2-3, with D hard to call. CDR1 is SGDLS, CDR2 YYNGEE, per germline. The CDR3 has 13 amino acids. V was shortened by 3 bases and J by 2 bases, with 7 bases between the two germline ends. The CDR3: CASSGTDTDTQYF. CDR3 bases: TGTGCCAGCAGCGGGACCGACACAGATACGCAGTATTTT.

This clonotype was seen more than once but under ten times. This chain connects TRBV18 to TRBJ2-7, with D unclear. Germline V gene sequence: CDR1 KGHSH, CDR2 LQKENI. The V gene lost 2 bases and the J gene lost 3 bases, with 5 bases spanning the gap. This CDR3 is 12 amino acids long. The CDR3 spells CASSPTYYEQYF. CDR3 in DNA: TGTGCCAGCTCACCAACGTACTACGAGCAGTACTTC. Complete variable domain (other parts from reference TRBV18 and TRBJ2-7): NAGVMQNPRHLVRRRGQEARLRCSPMKGHSHVYWYRQLPEEGLKFMVYLQKENIIDESGMPKERFSAEFPKEGPSILRIQQVVRGDSAAYFCASSPTYYEQYFGPGTRLTVT.

In its sample, this clonotype was seen many times. The chain couples TRBV12-3 or TRBV12-4 to TRBJ2-7, with D possibly matching TRBD1 (7 bases). V was clipped by 6 bases and J by 2 bases, with 17 bases between them. The CDR3 spans 15 residues. CDR3 coding DNA: TGTGCCAGCAGCCCTAGCGAGGGACAGCCCTACGAGCAGTACTTC. It codes for CASSPSEGQPYEQYF.

This chain joins TRBV5-1 and TRBJ2-7, with TRBD1 matching 7 bases. CDR3 length equals 12 residues. Trimming removed 7 bases from V and 5 bases from J; junction bases left unmatched: 6. CDR1 is SGHRS, CDR2 YFSETQ, per germline. CDR3 nucleotides: TGCGCCAGCCTACAGGGGTTGCACGAGCAGTACTTC. Translated, it gives CASLQGLHEQYF.

In regard to this clonotype: A much larger clone differs by one base, so this may be a read error. The chain is built from TRBV5-1 and TRBJ2-1; D call uncertain. Trimming shortened V by 2 bases and J by 2 bases, and 8 bases separated the two germline ends. This CDR3 region has 14 residues. CDR1 SGHRS and CDR2 YFSETQ come from the germline V gene. In DNA, the CDR3 is TGCGCCAGCAGCTTTGAGGACGCCTACAATGAGCAGTTCTTC. Its protein is CASSFEDAYNEQFF.

This rearrangement joins TRBV2 to TRBJ1-1; the match to TRBD1 covers 8 bases. The CDR3 contains 14 residues. Trimming removed 4 bases from V and 1 base from J; junction bases left unmatched: 2. Germline loops: CDR1 SNHLY, CDR2 FYNNEI. CDR3 region: CASSGDRGNTEAFF. As DNA, the CDR3 is TGTGCCAGCAGTGGCGACAGGGGGAACACTGAAGCTTTCTTT. Filled out from reference TRBV2 and TRBJ1-1, the complete variable domain reads EPEVTQTPSHQVTQMGQEVILRCVPISNHLYFYWYRQILGQKVEFLVSFYNNEISEKSEIFDDQFSVERPDGSNFTLKIRSTKLEDSAMYFCASSGDRGNTEAFFGQGTRLTVV.

The gene calls are TRBV6-2 or TRBV6-3 and TRBJ1-1; a weak D match, TRBD1 (5 bases). Looked up from germline, CDR1 is MNHEY and CDR2 is SVGEGT. This CDR3 spans 16 amino acids. Between the trimmed V and J ends, which lost 8 bases and 4 bases, there was a span of 23 bases. CDR3 in amino acids: CASRRDLPSLGTEAFF. DNA of the CDR3: TGTGCCAGCCGGAGGGACCTTCCGTCGTTAGGCACTGAAGCTTTCTTT.

This clonotype was counted only a few times. The rearrangement joins TRBV5-1 to TRBJ2-1, with D possibly matching TRBD2 (6 bases). V lost 0 bases and J lost 9, with 16 bases in between. CDR3 length: 15 residues. Germline V gene lookup returns CDR1 SGHRS and CDR2 YFSETQ. CDR3 coding DNA: TGCGCCAGCAGCTTGGGTACCCTACCCGGGGGTGAGCAGTTCTTC. This codes for CASSLGTLPGGEQFF.

V gene TRBV5-1 combines with J gene TRBJ2-3; 8 bases are shared with TRBD1. J was trimmed by 9 bases and V by 3 bases; bases with no gene match: 6. The length of the CDR3 is 13 residues. Per germline, CDR1 SGHRS and CDR2 YFSETQ. DNA of the CDR3: TGCGCCAGCAGCTGGACGACAGGGGAAACGCAGTATTTT. It specifies CASSWTTGETQYF.

In this sample, this clonotype turned up a few times. V gene TRBV10-3 combines with J gene TRBJ2-7, with 9 bases fitting TRBD2. This CDR3 has 17 residues. The junction had 11 bases not matched to a gene; V was cut back by 0 bases and J by 5 bases. Germline V CDR1 and CDR2: ENHRY, SYGVKD. CDR3 region: CAISESSGVAGAHEQYF. CDR3 in DNA: TGTGCCATCAGTGAGTCGAGTGGGGTAGCGGGAGCCCACGAGCAGTACTTC.

The V gene is TRBV27, the J gene TRBJ2-4, with 9 bases matching TRBD1. Trimming took 1 base from V and 0 from J; bases not matched to a gene: 7. Germline V CDR1 and CDR2: MNHEY, SMNVEV (reference sequence). The CDR3 is 18 amino acids. In nucleotides, the CDR3 is TGTGCCAGCAGTTTATTGGGACAGGGTTCTCTAGCCAAAAACATTCAGTACTTC. This codes for CASSLLGQGSLAKNIQYF.

The table lists this clonotype with many counts. The rearrangement joins TRBV3-1 to TRBJ2-7; D is possibly TRBD1 or TRBD2 (6 bases each). This CDR3 spans 14 amino acids. CDR1 LGHDT and CDR2 YNNKEL come from the germline V gene (reference sequence). Trimming pared 7 bases from V and 5 bases from J, leaving 18 bases between. This CDR3 is CASTTSMGGNEQYF. CDR3 DNA sequence: TGTGCCAGCACAACGTCCATGGGGGGCAACGAGCAGTACTTC.

The CDR3 sequence: CASSVGLLVGYNEQFF. The CDR3 DNA reads TGTGCCAGCAGCGTGGGGCTTCTGGTGGGTTACAATGAGCAGTTCTTC. J is TRBJ2-1 and V is TRBV9, with a weak D call TRBD1 (5 bases). Trimming stripped 2 bases from V and 4 bases from J, with 16 bases between. Germline V gene data show CDR1 as SGDLS and CDR2 as YYNGEE. The CDR3 totals 16 residues.

For the CDR3, the DNA is TGCGCCAGCAGCCAAGATCGGCTAGCAGCGTCCCGTATATACAATGAGCAGTTCTTC. Its protein product is CASSQDRLAASRIYNEQFF. The chain has TRBV4-3 and TRBJ2-1; TRBD2 is a possible D gene (5 bases). Germline V gives CDR1 LGHNA, CDR2 YSLEER. The CDR3 totals 19 residues. V was shortened by 0 bases and J by 4 bases, with 22 bases between the two germline ends.

The V gene is TRBV7-9, the J gene TRBJ1-2; D is perhaps TRBD1 (5 bases). Trimming removed 3 bases from V and 4 bases from J, with 9 bases in between. CDR1 is SEHNR and CDR2 is FQNEAQ in the germline V gene (reference sequence). The CDR3 runs to 13 residues. CDR3 bases: TGTGCCAGCAGCTTCCCGGGGGGCTATGGCTACACCTTC. Protein sequence: CASSFPGGYGYTF.

This clonotype was detected a few times. The gene calls are TRBV11-2 and TRBJ2-7, with D unresolved. The CDR3 extends over 14 amino acids. The germline V gene has CDR1 SGHAT and CDR2 FQNNGV. V lost 1 base, J lost 2 bases, and 9 bases lay in between. CDR3 region: CASSLVGSTYEQYF. The CDR3 coding sequence is TGTGCCAGCAGCTTAGTAGGATCTACCTACGAGCAGTACTTC.

The chain recombines TRBV12-3 or TRBV12-4 with TRBJ1-2, with D tentatively TRBD1 (6 bases). V was trimmed by 7 bases and J by 4 bases, leaving 13 bases between them. There are 13 residues in the CDR3. Here the CDR3 DNA reads TGTGCCAGCAACGTACAGGGAACCTATGGCTACACCTTC. This translates into CASNVQGTYGYTF.